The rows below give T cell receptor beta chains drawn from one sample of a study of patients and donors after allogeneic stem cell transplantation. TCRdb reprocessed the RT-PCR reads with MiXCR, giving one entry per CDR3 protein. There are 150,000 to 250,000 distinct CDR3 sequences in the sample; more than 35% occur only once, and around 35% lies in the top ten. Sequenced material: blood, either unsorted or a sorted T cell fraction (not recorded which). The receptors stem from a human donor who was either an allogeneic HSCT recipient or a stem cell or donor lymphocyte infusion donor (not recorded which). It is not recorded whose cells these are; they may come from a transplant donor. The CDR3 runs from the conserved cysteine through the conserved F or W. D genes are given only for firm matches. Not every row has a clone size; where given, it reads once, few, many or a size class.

CDR3 protein: CASSWGQGNQPQHF
CDR3 DNA: TGTGCCAGCAGCTGGGGGCAGGGAAATCAGCCCCAGCATTTT
J gene: TRBJ1-5
CDR3 length: 14
V gene: TRBV7-9
D gene: -
clone size: -

CDR3 protein: CSARDTAFF
CDR3 DNA: TGCAGTGCTCGCGATACAGCTTTCTTT
J gene: TRBJ1-1
CDR3 length: 9
V gene: TRBV20-1
D gene: -
clone size: few

CDR3 protein: CASSSMTGGSSEQYF
CDR3 DNA: TGCGCCAGCAGCTCGATGACAGGGGGGAGTAGCGAGCAGTACTTC
J gene: TRBJ2-7
CDR3 length: 15
V gene: TRBV5-1
D gene: TRBD1
clone size: -

CDR3 protein: CASSPRGGKGYTF
CDR3 DNA: TGTGCCAGCAGTCCCCGGGGGGGGAAGGGCTACACCTTC
J gene: TRBJ1-2
CDR3 length: 13
V gene: TRBV12-3/TRBV12-4
D gene: -
clone size: -

CDR3 protein: CASQGLAGGPVITDTQYF
CDR3 DNA: TGTGCCAGCCAGGGACTAGCGGGAGGGCCGGTAATTACGGATACGCAGTATTTT
J gene: TRBJ2-3
CDR3 length: 18
V gene: TRBV12-3/TRBV12-4
D gene: TRBD2
clone size: -

CDR3 protein: CSARVGRDSGNTIYF
CDR3 DNA: TGCAGTGCTAGAGTTGGACGAGACTCTGGAAACACCATATATTTT
J gene: TRBJ1-3
CDR3 length: 15
V gene: TRBV20-1
D gene: -
clone size: -

CDR3 protein: CASSLVAAYNEQFF
CDR3 DNA: TGTGCCAGCAGTTTAGTAGCGGCCTACAATGAGCAGTTCTTC
J gene: TRBJ2-1
CDR3 length: 14
V gene: TRBV28
D gene: -
clone size: -

CDR3 protein: CASSLMGEETQYF
CDR3 DNA: TGTGCCAGCAGCTTAATGGGCGAAGAGACCCAGTACTTC
J gene: TRBJ2-5
CDR3 length: 13
V gene: TRBV13
D gene: -
clone size: -

CDR3 protein: CASRTGQGIRPQHF
CDR3 DNA: TGTGCCAGCAGAACGGGACAGGGGATCAGGCCCCAGCATTTT
J gene: TRBJ1-5
CDR3 length: 14
V gene: TRBV28
D gene: TRBD1
clone size: -

CDR3 protein: CASSLSVDYGYTF
CDR3 DNA: TGTGCCAGCAGTTTGTCGGTAGACTATGGCTACACCTTC
J gene: TRBJ1-2
CDR3 length: 13
V gene: TRBV28
D gene: -
clone size: few

CDR3 protein: CASSLSPQISYNEQFF
CDR3 DNA: TGTGCCAGCAGTTTATCGCCCCAAATCTCCTACAATGAGCAGTTCTTC
J gene: TRBJ2-1
CDR3 length: 16
V gene: TRBV27
D gene: -
clone size: -

CDR3 protein: CSARPPGTPNTGELFF
CDR3 DNA: TGCAGTGCTAGGCCGCCCGGGACCCCTAACACCGGGGAGCTGTTTTTT
J gene: TRBJ2-2
CDR3 length: 16
V gene: TRBV20-1
D gene: -
clone size: -

CDR3 protein: CASSFGRGNQPQHF
CDR3 DNA: TGTGCCAGCAGCTTCGGCCGGGGCAATCAGCCCCAGCATTTT
J gene: TRBJ1-5
CDR3 length: 14
V gene: TRBV7-2
D gene: -
clone size: few

CDR3 protein: CASRRTGGNFGYTF
CDR3 DNA: TGTGCCAGCAGGCGGACAGGGGGTAACTTTGGCTACACCTTC
J gene: TRBJ1-2
CDR3 length: 14
V gene: TRBV28
D gene: TRBD1
clone size: -

CDR3 protein: CASSPPFVLDSGANVLTF
CDR3 DNA: TGTGCCAGCAGTCCGCCGTTCGTCCTTGACTCTGGGGCCAACGTCCTGACTTTC
J gene: TRBJ2-6
CDR3 length: 18
V gene: TRBV28
D gene: -
clone size: -

CDR3 protein: CASSVVSGGGYTEAFF
CDR3 DNA: TGTGCCAGCAGCGTAGTGTCCGGGGGAGGCTACACTGAAGCTTTCTTT
J gene: TRBJ1-1
CDR3 length: 16
V gene: TRBV9
D gene: -
clone size: -

CDR3 protein: CASSWDFSEQYF
CDR3 DNA: TGTGCCAGTAGCTGGGACTTCTCCGAGCAGTACTTC
J gene: TRBJ2-7
CDR3 length: 12
V gene: TRBV19
D gene: -
clone size: few

CDR3 protein: CASSYSIRGAEAFF
CDR3 DNA: TGTGCCAGCAGTTACTCGATCCGGGGCGCTGAAGCTTTCTTT
J gene: TRBJ1-1
CDR3 length: 14
V gene: TRBV6-5
D gene: -
clone size: -

CDR3 protein: CASSPLAGEETQYF
CDR3 DNA: TGTGCCAGCTCACCTTTAGCGGGAGAAGAGACCCAGTACTTC
J gene: TRBJ2-5
CDR3 length: 14
V gene: TRBV18
D gene: TRBD2
clone size: few

CDR3 protein: CASTRRSGSNTGELFF
CDR3 DNA: TGTGCCAGCACCCGGCGTAGCGGGAGTAACACCGGGGAGCTGTTTTTT
J gene: TRBJ2-2
CDR3 length: 16
V gene: TRBV6-5
D gene: TRBD2
clone size: -

CDR3 protein: CASSFGGDGTDTQYF
CDR3 DNA: TGCGCCAGCAGCTTCGGTGGAGACGGGACAGATACGCAGTATTTT
J gene: TRBJ2-3
CDR3 length: 15
V gene: TRBV5-1
D gene: -
clone size: few

CDR3 protein: CASGLLPGGGNTEAFF
CDR3 DNA: TGTGCCAGCGGCCTTTTACCAGGGGGCGGAAACACTGAAGCTTTCTTT
J gene: TRBJ1-1
CDR3 length: 16
V gene: TRBV27
D gene: TRBD1
clone size: few

CDR3 protein: CASSYSIGTDSLVGYTF
CDR3 DNA: TGTGCCAGCAGTTACTCGATAGGGACAGACTCTCTTGTAGGCTACACCTTC
J gene: TRBJ1-2
CDR3 length: 17
V gene: TRBV6-5
D gene: TRBD1
clone size: -

CDR3 protein: CASSLRARGSTEAFF
CDR3 DNA: TGTGCCAGCAGCTTAAGAGCACGGGGCAGCACTGAAGCTTTCTTT
J gene: TRBJ1-1
CDR3 length: 15
V gene: TRBV7-2
D gene: -
clone size: -

CDR3 protein: CASLSGTANNSPLHF
CDR3 DNA: TGTGCCAGCCTTAGCGGGACAGCGAATAATTCACCCCTCCACTTT
J gene: TRBJ1-6
CDR3 length: 15
V gene: TRBV6-6
D gene: TRBD1
clone size: -

CDR3 protein: CSVYRVPDTQYF
CDR3 DNA: TGCAGCGTGTACAGGGTACCAGATACGCAGTATTTT
J gene: TRBJ2-3
CDR3 length: 12
V gene: TRBV29-1
D gene: -
clone size: -

CDR3 protein: CATRIAGGKTGELFF
CDR3 DNA: TGTGCCACCCGGATAGCGGGAGGAAAAACCGGGGAGCTGTTTTTT
J gene: TRBJ2-2
CDR3 length: 15
V gene: TRBV6-5
D gene: TRBD2
clone size: many

CDR3 protein: CASGRDGNTEAFF
CDR3 DNA: TGTGCCAGCGGCAGGGACGGGAACACTGAAGCTTTCTTT
J gene: TRBJ1-1
CDR3 length: 13
V gene: TRBV6-6
D gene: -
clone size: few

CDR3 protein: CASSQDQKDRGLEQFF
CDR3 DNA: TGTGCCAGCAGCCAAGATCAAAAAGACAGGGGGCTTGAGCAGTTCTTC
J gene: TRBJ2-1
CDR3 length: 16
V gene: TRBV3-2
D gene: -
clone size: -